These 19 T cell receptor beta chains were all obtained from the same sample, sequenced in a study of OX40 agonist ivuxolimab in advanced cancers. This table comes from immunoSEQ multiplex PCR, and its TCRdb copy is limited to in-frame clones, with some not included. This table holds about 100,000 clones, around 93% found once. The source was CD4+ or CD8+ T cells sorted from blood, collected in a trial of the OX40 agonist ivuxolimab. Source of these receptors: an adult with an advanced solid tumor such as melanoma, head and neck, liver or kidney cancer.

The V gene is TRBV18, the J gene TRBJ2-6; D gene unclear. V was clipped by 0 bases and J by 2 bases, with 5 bases between them. Germline loops: CDR1 KGHSH, CDR2 LQKENI. The length of the CDR3 is 15 residues. The CDR3 spells CASSPPKAGANVLTF. The CDR3 DNA follows: TGTGCCAGCTCACCACCGAAGGCTGGGGCCAACGTCCTGACTTTC.

This clone was seen only once. The chain employs TRBV5-1 and TRBJ2-1; TRBD1 matches 8 bases. The CDR3 is 14 amino acids. Germline V gives CDR1 SGHRS, CDR2 YFSETQ. V was pared by 4 bases and J by 4 bases, with 4 bases of the junction left unmatched. CDR3 DNA sequence: TGCGCCAGCAGCGTTAGGACAGGGTACAATGAGCAGTTCTTC. It specifies CASSVRTGYNEQFF.

The count of this clone is one. This chain uses TRBV4-3 with TRBJ2-7; TRBD2 agrees at 7 bases. CDR1 is LGHNA and CDR2 is YSLEER in the germline V gene. The trim removed 3 bases at V and 2 bases at J, leaving 13 bases unmatched. CDR3 length: 17 residues. The CDR3 reads CASSHQEVGSGTYEQYF. For the CDR3, the DNA is TGCGCCAGCAGCCATCAGGAGGTGGGGAGCGGGACCTACGAGCAGTACTTC.

The V gene is TRBV5-1, the J gene TRBJ2-7, with TRBD2 matching 8 bases. V lost 1 base and J lost 1; bases outside the gene matches: 7. Germline CDR1 SGHRS, CDR2 YFSETQ. The CDR3 has 16 residues. The CDR3 DNA reads TGCGCCAGCAGCTTGCGGCTCCGGGAGGGGTCCTACGAGCAGTACTTC. Protein sequence: CASSLRLREGSYEQYF.

This rearrangement joins TRBV28 to TRBJ2-4; 8 positions agree with TRBD1. The CDR3 is made up of 14 amino acids. Germline V gene sequence: CDR1 MDHEN, CDR2 SYDVKM. J gave up 4 bases and V 5 bases, and 4 bases lay outside the gene matches. CDR3 residues: CASSDRTGKNIQYF. CDR3 bases: TGTGCCAGCAGTGACCGGACAGGGAAAAACATTCAGTACTTC.

J is TRBJ2-1 and V is TRBV27; no firm D call. Trimming took 4 bases from V and 12 from J, leaving 16 bases between them. CDR1 and CDR2 (germline): MNHEY, SMNVEV (reference sequence). The CDR3 runs to 13 residues. CDR3 nucleotide sequence: TGTGCCAGCAGTTCAGATCACCGTGGAGTGCAGTTCTTC. Residues: CASSSDHRGVQFF.

The J gene is TRBJ1-4, the V gene TRBV4-1; D is possibly TRBD1 (5 bases). There are 16 residues in the CDR3. CDR1 and CDR2 from the germline V gene are MGHRA and YSYEKL. Trimming left V 4 bases short and J 3 bases short, with 15 bases between. CDR3 sequence reads: CASSPGPRGPNEKLFF. DNA for the CDR3: TGCGCCAGCAGCCCTGGGCCCCGGGGACCTAATGAAAAACTGTTTTTT.

The chain joins TRBV28 to TRBJ2-1; tentative D call: TRBD2 (5 bases). V was shortened by 5 bases and J by 3 bases, with 14 bases between the two germline ends. The CDR3 contains 15 residues. Germline V gives CDR1 MDHEN, CDR2 SYDVKM. In nucleotides, the CDR3 is TGTGCCAGCAGTCAAAGCGGTGGATTCTACAATGAGCAGTTCTTC. Translated, it gives CASSQSGGFYNEQFF. Combining the CDR3 with reference TRBV28 and TRBJ2-1 gives the whole variable domain DVKVTQSSRYLVKRTGEKVFLECVQDMDHENMFWYRQDPGLGLRLIYFSYDVKMKEKGDIPEGYSVSREKKERFSLILESASTNQTSMYLCASSQSGGFYNEQFFGPGTRLTVL.

J is TRBJ2-2 and V is TRBV2; D is perhaps TRBD2 (5 bases). This CDR3 region has 16 residues. Trimming removed 3 bases from V and 1 base from J, with 12 bases in between. Germline V gene lookup returns CDR1 SNHLY and CDR2 FYNNEI. DNA of the CDR3: TGTGCCAGCAGTGAGTCAGTTGGAGGGAACACCGGGGAGCTGTTTTTT. It encodes CASSESVGGNTGELFF.

The chain combines TRBV5-6 with TRBJ2-2; D is undetermined. The V gene's germline CDR1 is SGHDT and CDR2 YYEEEE. Trimming removed 4 bases at V and 5 bases at J, with 12 bases between. The CDR3 sequence is 14 residues long. CDR3: CASSPGPKTGELFF. The CDR3 region has the DNA TGTGCCAGCAGCCCTGGCCCCAAAACCGGGGAGCTGTTTTTT.

CDR3 in amino acids: CASSFRDYGYTF. The DNA of the CDR3 is TGTGCCAGTAGTTTCAGGGACTATGGCTACACCTTC. The rearrangement joins TRBV19 to TRBJ1-2; the D gene is possibly TRBD1 (5 bases). The CDR3 runs 12 residues. The V and J ends lost 5 bases and 3 bases respectively, with 7 bases between them. Germline CDR1 is LNHDA and CDR2 is SQIVND (reference sequence).

V gene TRBV7-9 combines with J gene TRBJ1-5, with a tentative D call TRBD1 (6 bases). This CDR3 has 15 amino acids. The V end lost 4 bases, the J end lost 7 bases, and 17 bases lay between the germline ends. In germline, CDR1 is SEHNR, CDR2 FQNEAQ (reference sequence). DNA of the CDR3: TGTGCCAGCAGCTCATTGGGGGGCGCGGGCCAGCCCCAGCATTTT. It encodes CASSSLGGAGQPQHF.

This chain connects TRBV5-4 to TRBJ1-1; D is ambiguous. The V end lost 0 bases, the J end lost 1 base, and 7 bases lay between the germline ends. Germline V CDR1 and CDR2: SGHNT, YYREEE (reference sequence). The length of the CDR3 is 14 residues. CDR3 nucleotides: TGTGCCAGCAGCTTGGACAGCCGGAACACTGAAGCTTTCTTT. Protein sequence: CASSLDSRNTEAFF.

The V gene is TRBV4-3, the J gene TRBJ2-3, with 10 bases fitting TRBD2. CDR1 and CDR2 from the germline V gene are LGHNA and YSLEER. CDR3 length: 18 amino acids. V gave up 5 bases and J gave up 0 bases; unmatched junction bases: 11. CDR3 sequence: CASSFTPSLAGSTDTQYF. The DNA for the CDR3 is TGCGCCAGCAGCTTTACTCCCTCACTAGCGGGAAGCACAGATACGCAGTATTTT.

The chain couples TRBV2 to TRBJ1-2, with 7 bases lining up with TRBD1. The CDR3 runs 14 residues. The germline gives CDR1 SNHLY, CDR2 FYNNEI. Unmatched junction bases numbered 8, after V lost 6 bases and J lost 4 bases. This CDR3 reads CASRYRGSGYGYTF. The CDR3, as DNA: TGTGCCAGCAGATACAGGGGATCCGGCTATGGCTACACCTTC.

The chain employs TRBV7-2 and TRBJ1-2; D perhaps matches TRBD1 (5 bases). The germline CDR1 and CDR2 sequences are SGHTA and FQGNSA. CDR3 length: 13 amino acids. V was trimmed by 1 base and J by 4 bases, leaving 7 bases between them. CDR3 nucleotides: TGTGCCAGCAGCTTAGGGACAACCTATGGCTACACCTTC. This translates into CASSLGTTYGYTF.

CDR3 in amino acids: CASSLQRTATYGYTF. The CDR3 nucleotides read TGTGCCAGCAGCTTGCAGAGGACGGCCACCTATGGCTACACCTTC. This rearrangement joins TRBV11-2 to TRBJ1-2; D call uncertain. V was trimmed by 3 bases and J by 4 bases, leaving 15 bases between them. The CDR3 covers 15 residues. The germline CDR1 and CDR2 sequences are SGHAT and FQNNGV.

The chain joins TRBV18 to TRBJ2-7, with 8 bases matching TRBD2. The germline gives CDR1 KGHSH, CDR2 LQKENI. This CDR3 region has 16 residues. After removal of 6 bases from V and 2 bases from J, the junction contained 12 bases not matched to a gene. The CDR3 DNA sequence: TGTGCCAGCTCTCCGGCGGGGGGAAGCATGACCTACGAGCAGTACTTC. Translating gives CASSPAGGSMTYEQYF. The full variable domain, completed using reference TRBV18 and TRBJ2-7, is NAGVMQNPRHLVRRRGQEARLRCSPMKGHSHVYWYRQLPEEGLKFMVYLQKENIIDESGMPKERFSAEFPKEGPSILRIQQVVRGDSAAYFCASSPAGGSMTYEQYFGPGTRLTVT.

In its sample, this clone was seen a few times. Additional DNA sequences in this sample encode the identical CDR3. V usage is TRBV18 and J usage is TRBJ1-5, with 8 bases matching TRBD1. The junction had 0 bases not matched to a gene; V was cut back by 3 bases and J by 2 bases. CDR3 length: 14 amino acids. CDR1 and CDR2 (germline): KGHSH, LQKENI. The CDR3 loop is CASSPGQGNQPQHF. CDR3 nucleotide sequence: TGTGCCAGCTCACCGGGACAGGGCAATCAGCCCCAGCATTTT.